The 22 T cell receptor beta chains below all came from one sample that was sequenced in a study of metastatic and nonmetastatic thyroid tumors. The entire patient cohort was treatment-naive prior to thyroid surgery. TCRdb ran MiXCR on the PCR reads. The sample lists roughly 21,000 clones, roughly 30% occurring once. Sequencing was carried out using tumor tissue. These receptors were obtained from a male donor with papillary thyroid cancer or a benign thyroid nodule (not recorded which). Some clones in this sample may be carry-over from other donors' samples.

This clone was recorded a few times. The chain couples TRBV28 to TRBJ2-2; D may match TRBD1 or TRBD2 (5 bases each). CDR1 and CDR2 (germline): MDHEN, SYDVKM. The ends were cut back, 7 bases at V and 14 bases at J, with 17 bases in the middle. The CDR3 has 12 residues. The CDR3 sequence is CASIRGPLGLFF. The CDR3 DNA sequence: TGTGCCAGCATCCGGGGCCCCCTGGGTCTGTTTTTT.

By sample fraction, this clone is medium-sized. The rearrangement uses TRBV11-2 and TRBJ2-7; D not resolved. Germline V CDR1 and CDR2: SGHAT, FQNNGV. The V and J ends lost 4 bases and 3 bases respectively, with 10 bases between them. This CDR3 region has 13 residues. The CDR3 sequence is CASSSDAYYEQYF. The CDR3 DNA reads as TGTGCCAGCAGCTCAGACGCTTACTACGAGCAGTACTTC.

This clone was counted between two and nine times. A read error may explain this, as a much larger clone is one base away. DNA of the CDR3: TGTGCCAGCATCCTTCACCTAGGCCGGAGCTCCTACGAGCAGTACTTC. Protein: CASILHLGRSSYEQYF. The chain combines TRBV28 with TRBJ2-7; D unclear. V shed 7 bases and J shed 0 bases, with 19 bases lying between them. The germline CDR1 and CDR2 sequences are MDHEN and SYDVKM. This CDR3 is 16 amino acids long.

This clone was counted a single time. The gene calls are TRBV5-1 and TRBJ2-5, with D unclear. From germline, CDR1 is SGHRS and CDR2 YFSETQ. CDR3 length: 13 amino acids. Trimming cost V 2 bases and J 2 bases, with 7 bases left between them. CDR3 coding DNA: TGCGCCAGCAGCTTACCCCCACAAGAGACCCAGTACTTC. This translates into CASSLPPQETQYF.

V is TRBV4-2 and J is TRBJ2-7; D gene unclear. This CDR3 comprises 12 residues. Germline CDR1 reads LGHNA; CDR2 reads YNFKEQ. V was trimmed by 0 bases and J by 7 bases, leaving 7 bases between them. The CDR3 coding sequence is TGTGCCAGCAGCCAAGATTTCCTGGAGCAGTACTTC. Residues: CASSQDFLEQYF.

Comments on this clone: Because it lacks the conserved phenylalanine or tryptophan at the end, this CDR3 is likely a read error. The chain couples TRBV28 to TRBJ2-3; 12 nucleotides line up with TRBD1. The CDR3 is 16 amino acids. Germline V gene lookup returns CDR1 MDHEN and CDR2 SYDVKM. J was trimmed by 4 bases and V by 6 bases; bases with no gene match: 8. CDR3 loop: CASRVTGTGGSDTQYS. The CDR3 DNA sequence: TGTGCCAGCAGGGTTACAGGGACAGGGGGCTCAGATACGCAGTATTCT.

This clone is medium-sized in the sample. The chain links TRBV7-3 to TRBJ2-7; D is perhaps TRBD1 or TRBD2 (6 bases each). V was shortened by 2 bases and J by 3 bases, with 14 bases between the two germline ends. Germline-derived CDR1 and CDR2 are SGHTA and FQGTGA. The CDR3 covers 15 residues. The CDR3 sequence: CASSLGVGGHYEQYF. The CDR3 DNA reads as TGTGCCAGCAGCTTAGGGGTCGGGGGACACTACGAGCAGTACTTC.

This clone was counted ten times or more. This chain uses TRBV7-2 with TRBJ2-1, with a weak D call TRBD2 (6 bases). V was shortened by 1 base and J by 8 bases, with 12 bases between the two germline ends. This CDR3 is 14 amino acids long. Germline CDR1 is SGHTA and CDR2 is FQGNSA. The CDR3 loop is CASSLDGSLDEQFF. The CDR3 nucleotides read TGTGCCAGCAGCTTAGACGGGAGTCTAGATGAGCAGTTCTTC.

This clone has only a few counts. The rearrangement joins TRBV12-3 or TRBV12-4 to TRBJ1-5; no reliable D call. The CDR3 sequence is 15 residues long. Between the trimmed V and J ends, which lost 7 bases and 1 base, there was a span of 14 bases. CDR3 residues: CASNVWQASNQPQHF. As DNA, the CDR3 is TGTGCCAGCAACGTGTGGCAGGCCAGCAATCAGCCCCAGCATTTT.

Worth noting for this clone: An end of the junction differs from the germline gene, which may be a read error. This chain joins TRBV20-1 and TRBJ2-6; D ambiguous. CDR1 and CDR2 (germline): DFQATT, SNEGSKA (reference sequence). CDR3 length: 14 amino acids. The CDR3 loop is CSARDGSVANVLTF. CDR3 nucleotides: TGCAGTGCTAGAGATGGATCTGTGGCCAACGTCCTGACTTTC.

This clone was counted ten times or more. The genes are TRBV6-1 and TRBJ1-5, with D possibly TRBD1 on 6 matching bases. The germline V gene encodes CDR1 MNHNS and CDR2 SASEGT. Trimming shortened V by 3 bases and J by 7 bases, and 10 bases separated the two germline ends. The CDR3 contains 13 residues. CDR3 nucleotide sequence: TGTGCCAGCAGTGACAGGGGTCAGCAGCCCCAGCATTTT. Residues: CASSDRGQQPQHF.

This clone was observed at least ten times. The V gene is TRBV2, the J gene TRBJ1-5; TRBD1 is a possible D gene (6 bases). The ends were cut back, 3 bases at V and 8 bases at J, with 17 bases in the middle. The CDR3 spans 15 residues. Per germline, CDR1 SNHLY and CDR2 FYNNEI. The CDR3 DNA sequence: TGTGCCAGCAGTGATCCCGGCAGGGGTTCGGAGCCCCAGCATTTT. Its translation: CASSDPGRGSEPQHF. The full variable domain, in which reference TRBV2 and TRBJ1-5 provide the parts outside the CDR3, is EPEVTQTPSHQVTQMGQEVILRCVPISNHLYFYWYRQILGQKVEFLVSFYNNEISEKSEIFDDQFSVERPDGSNFTLKIRSTKLEDSAMYFCASSDPGRGSEPQHFGDGTRLSIL.

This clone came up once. CDR3 in amino acids: CASSSTGGVEKLFF. DNA for the CDR3: TGTGCCAGCAGCTCGACAGGGGGGGTCGAAAAACTGTTTTTT. The chain has TRBV7-2 and TRBJ1-4; the match to TRBD1 covers 9 bases. Trimming removed 4 bases from V and 8 bases from J; junction bases left unmatched: 5. Germline CDR1 reads SGHTA; CDR2 reads FQGNSA. The CDR3 runs to 14 residues.

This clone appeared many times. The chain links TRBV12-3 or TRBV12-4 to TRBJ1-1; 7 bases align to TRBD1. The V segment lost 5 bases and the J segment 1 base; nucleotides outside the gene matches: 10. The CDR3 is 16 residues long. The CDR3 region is CASSRQGGVWNTEAFF. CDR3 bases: TGTGCCAGCAGTCGACAGGGAGGGGTATGGAACACTGAAGCTTTCTTT.

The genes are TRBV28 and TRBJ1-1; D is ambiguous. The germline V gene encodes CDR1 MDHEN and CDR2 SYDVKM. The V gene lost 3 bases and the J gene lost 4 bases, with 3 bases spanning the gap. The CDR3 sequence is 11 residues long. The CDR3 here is CASSFPTEAFF. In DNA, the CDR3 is TGTGCCAGCAGTTTCCCCACTGAAGCTTTCTTT.

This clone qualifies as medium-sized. In DNA, the CDR3 is TGTGCCAGCAGCTTAGAGATGGGGGGCCAGCAGTACTTC. This translates into CASSLEMGGQQYF. V gene TRBV11-2 combines with J gene TRBJ2-7, with D perhaps given as TRBD1 or TRBD2 (6 bases each). V was trimmed by 0 bases and J by 8 bases, leaving 11 bases between them. Germline V gives CDR1 SGHAT, CDR2 FQNNGV. The CDR3 extends over 13 amino acids.

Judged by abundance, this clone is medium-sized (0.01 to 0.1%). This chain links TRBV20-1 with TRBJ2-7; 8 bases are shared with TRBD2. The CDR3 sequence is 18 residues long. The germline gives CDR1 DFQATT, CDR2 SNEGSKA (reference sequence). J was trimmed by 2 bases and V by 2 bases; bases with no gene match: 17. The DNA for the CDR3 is TGCAGTGCTAGACCGCACCCTTCTAGCGGGCCCTCGACCTACGAGCAGTACTTC. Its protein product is CSARPHPSSGPSTYEQYF.

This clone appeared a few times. The CDR3, as DNA: TGTGCCAGTGGGAGGAGGCGGGGGTACAATGAGCAGTTCTTC. Residues: CASGRRRGYNEQFF. The chain couples TRBV28 to TRBJ2-1; 7 bases are a match to TRBD2. After removal of 9 bases from V and 4 bases from J, the junction contained 9 bases not matched to a gene. Germline CDR1 reads MDHEN; CDR2 reads SYDVKM. This CDR3 is built from 14 residues.

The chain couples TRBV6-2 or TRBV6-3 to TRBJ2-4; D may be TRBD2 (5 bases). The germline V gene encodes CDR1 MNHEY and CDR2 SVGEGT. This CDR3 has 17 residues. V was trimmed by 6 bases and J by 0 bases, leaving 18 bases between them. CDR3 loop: CASRSRIGIKAKNIQYF. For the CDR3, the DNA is TGTGCCAGCAGGTCGCGTATCGGGATAAAAGCCAAAAACATTCAGTACTTC.

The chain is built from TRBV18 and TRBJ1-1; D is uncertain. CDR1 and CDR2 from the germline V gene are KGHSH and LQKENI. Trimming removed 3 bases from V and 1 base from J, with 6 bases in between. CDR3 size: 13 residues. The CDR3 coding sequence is TGTGCCAGCTCACCGGGCCAGAACACTGAAGCTTTCTTT. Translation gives CASSPGQNTEAFF.

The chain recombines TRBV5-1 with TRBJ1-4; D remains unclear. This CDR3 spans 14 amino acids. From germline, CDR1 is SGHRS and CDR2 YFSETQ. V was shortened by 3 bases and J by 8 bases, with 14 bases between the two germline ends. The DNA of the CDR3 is TGCGCCAGCAGCTCCGGACTGTCGGGGGAAAAACTGTTTTTT. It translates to CASSSGLSGEKLFF.

The CDR3 is CASSYSSGFMNTEAFF. DNA of the CDR3: TGTGCCAGCAGTTACTCGTCAGGGTTCATGAACACTGAAGCTTTCTTT. The chain recombines TRBV6-5 with TRBJ1-1; TRBD1 might be the D (5 bases). The V end lost 0 bases, the J end lost 0 bases, and 11 bases lay between the germline ends. This CDR3 region has 16 residues. Germline CDR1 is MNHEY and CDR2 is SVGAGI.